This record looks at one T cell receptor (beta chain) sequence and its context. Its recognized antigen is unknown. Because the CDR3 is missing its conserved closing phenylalanine or tryptophan, this is likely a read error. The DNA is omitted, as the CDR3 cannot be located on it reliably, and the CDR3 follows TCRdb's listing. Inclusive of both ends, the CDR3 amounts to 14 amino acids. Based on the germline V gene, the CDR1 and CDR2 sequences are SGHTA and FQGNSA. These data are taken from a study of breast tumors, draining lymph nodes, adjacent tissues (dated by TCRdb to 2016 to 2017). Study-wide context: In breast cancer patients, the study compared the TCR beta repertoires of tumor, adjacent nontumor tissue and axillary lymph nodes. In human breast cancer, the study set out to evaluate how tumor, surrounding tissue and draining lymph node repertoires relate to one another and whether T cells may move between these sites.

What the research found in general, with its limitations: Tumor T-cell repertoires showed less diversity than lymph node repertoires and more diversity than nontumor tissue repertoires, and tumor T-cell repertoires showed preferential V and J gene usage. The data were considered consistent with most tumor T cells being derived from the lymph node and subsequently expanding within tumor tissue. In luminal-like breast cancer, tumor and nontumor tissue repertoires resembled each other significantly more than in basal-like breast cancer. Rather than being directly demonstrated, the conclusion that tumor T cells originate in lymph nodes was presented as consistent with a hypothesis.

The axillary draining lymph nodes of breast cancer patients were the source of the lymph node samples. TCRdb shows the sequencer as Illumina HiSeq 2000. Multiplex PCR amplification was used to generate the TCR beta chain libraries. The amplified TCR beta chain products were analyzed by high-throughput sequencing. TCRdb trimmed the raw reads at Q25, called clones with MiXCR and kept productive beta chains. Records with the same CDR3 protein are collapsed into one entry carrying the most frequent genes and DNA. The sample includes 130,000 or so distinct CDR3 sequences, with over 25% observed a single time. Clones ranked in the top ten supply roughly 2.3% of the sample.

This TCR came from a female donor with breast cancer. Some clones in this sample may be carry-over from other donors' samples. This sequence uses TRBV7-2 and TRBJ2-5. Sequencing input: axillary lymph node tissue. CDR3 loop: CARSDDGIRETQYP.